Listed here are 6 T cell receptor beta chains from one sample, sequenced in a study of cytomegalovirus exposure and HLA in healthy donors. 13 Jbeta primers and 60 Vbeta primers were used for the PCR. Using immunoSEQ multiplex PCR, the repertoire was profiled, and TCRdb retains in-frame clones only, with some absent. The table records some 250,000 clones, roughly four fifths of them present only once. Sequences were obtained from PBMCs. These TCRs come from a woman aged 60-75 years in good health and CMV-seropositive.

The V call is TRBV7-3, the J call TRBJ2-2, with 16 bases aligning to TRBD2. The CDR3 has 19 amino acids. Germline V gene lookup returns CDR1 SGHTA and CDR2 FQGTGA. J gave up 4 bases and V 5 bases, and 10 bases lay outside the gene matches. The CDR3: CASSPGLAGGLSSTGELFF. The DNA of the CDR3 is TGTGCCAGCAGCCCGGGACTAGCGGGAGGGCTTTCGAGCACCGGGGAGCTGTTTTTT.

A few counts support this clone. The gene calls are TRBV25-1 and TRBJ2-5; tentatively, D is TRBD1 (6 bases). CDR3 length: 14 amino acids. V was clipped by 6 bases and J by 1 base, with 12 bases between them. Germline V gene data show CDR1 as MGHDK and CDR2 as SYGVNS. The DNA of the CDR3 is TGTGCCAGCAGCCAACAGGGACCCCAAGAGACCCAGTACTTC. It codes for CASSQQGPQETQYF. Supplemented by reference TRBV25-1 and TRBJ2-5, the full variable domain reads EADIYQTPRYLVIGTGKKITLECSQTMGHDKMYWYQQDPGMELHLIHYSYGVNSTEKGDLSSESTVSRIRTEHFPLTLESARPSHTSQYLCASSQQGPQETQYFGPGTRLLVL.

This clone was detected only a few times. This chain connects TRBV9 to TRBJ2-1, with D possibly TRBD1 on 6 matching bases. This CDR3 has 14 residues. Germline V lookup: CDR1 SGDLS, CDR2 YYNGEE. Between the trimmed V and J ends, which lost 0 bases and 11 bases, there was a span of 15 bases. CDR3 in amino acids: CASSVEVQGLKQFF. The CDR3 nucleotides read TGTGCCAGCAGCGTAGAAGTTCAGGGGCTGAAGCAGTTCTTC.

The CDR3: CASSAYRGVNQPQHF. DNA of the CDR3: TGTGCCAGCAGTGCGTACAGGGGTGTCAATCAGCCCCAGCATTTT. V gene TRBV27 combines with J gene TRBJ1-5, with 7 bases that match TRBD1. V was clipped by 5 bases and J by 3 bases; unmatched bases: 7. Germline V gene data show CDR1 as MNHEY and CDR2 as SMNVEV (reference sequence). The CDR3 contains 15 residues.

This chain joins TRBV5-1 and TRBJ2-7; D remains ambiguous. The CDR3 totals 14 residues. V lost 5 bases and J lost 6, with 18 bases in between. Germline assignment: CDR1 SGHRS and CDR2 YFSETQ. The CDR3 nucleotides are TGCGCCAGCAGAGTATCTCCGAGGAGCGCCGAGCAGTACTTC. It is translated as CASRVSPRSAEQYF. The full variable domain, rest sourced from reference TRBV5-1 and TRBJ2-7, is KAGVTQTPRYLIKTRGQQVTLSCSPISGHRSVSWYQQTPGQGLQFLFEYFSETQRNKGNFPGRFSGRQFSNSRSEMNVSTLELGDSALYLCASRVSPRSAEQYFGPGTRLTVT.

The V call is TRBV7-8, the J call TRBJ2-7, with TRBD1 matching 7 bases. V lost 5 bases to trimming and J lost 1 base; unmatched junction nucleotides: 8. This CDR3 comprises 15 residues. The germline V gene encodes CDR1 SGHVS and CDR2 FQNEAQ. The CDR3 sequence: CASSVQGQKSYEQYF. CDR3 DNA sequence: TGTGCCAGCAGCGTACAGGGGCAGAAGTCCTACGAGCAGTACTTC.